This TCR beta chain was documented in a study of shared clonotypes between healthy human individuals. The repertoire was sequenced with immunoSEQ multiplex PCR; TCRdb's copy has only in-frame clones and lacks some. The table records roughly 700,000 clones, 90% of them present only once. Germline CDR1 is SGHTA and CDR2 is FQGNSA. The CDR3 is 15 amino acids. Trimming took off 5 bases at V and 6 bases at J, with 20 bases between the two ends. The chain employs TRBV7-2 and TRBJ2-7; TRBD2 is a possible D gene (6 bases). The clonotype was recovered from a man younger than 35 in good health. Some clones in this sample may be carry-over from other donors' samples. The sample taken for sequencing was memory CD8+ T cells from PBMCs. Subset indicated: CD45RO+ cells pooled with CCR7-negative TemRA cells. CDR3 protein: CASSHVGGSGGEQYF. In nucleotides, the CDR3 is TGTGCCAGCAGCCACGTCGGCGGTAGCGGTGGCGAGCAGTACTTC.